This is a list of T cell receptor beta chains from one sample in a study of spatial heterogeneity in lung cancer. MiXCR, run by TCRdb on the 5' RACE reads, gives a single entry per CDR3 protein. The data hold about 38,000 distinct CDR3 sequences, with 7.5% observed a single time. The source was PBMCs, collected at surgery. These receptors were collected from a male donor with early-stage non-small cell lung cancer. Both conserved end residues are part of each CDR3. Fields, in order: clone size, J gene, D gene, V gene, CDR3 protein, CDR3 DNA. The D gene is left open where the match is weak. Only some rows state a clone size, as once, few, many or a class for expanded clones.

clone size: many
J gene: TRBJ2-3
D gene: NA
V gene: TRBV5-1
CDR3 protein: CASSLPLDNTDTQYF
CDR3 DNA: TGCGCCAGCAGCTTGCCTTTAGATAACACAGATACGCAGTATTTT

clone size: many
J gene: TRBJ2-1
D gene: NA
V gene: TRBV11-3
CDR3 protein: CASARLVISNEQFF
CDR3 DNA: TGTGCCAGCGCAAGGCTAGTCATAAGCAATGAGCAGTTCTTC

clone size: few
J gene: TRBJ1-2
D gene: NA
V gene: TRBV2
CDR3 protein: CASRGGGGVGYTF
CDR3 DNA: TGTGCCAGCAGAGGTGGTGGAGGGGTTGGCTACACCTTC

clone size: NA
J gene: TRBJ2-1
D gene: TRBD2
V gene: TRBV6-1
CDR3 protein: CASSLAGSPYNEQFF
CDR3 DNA: TGTGCCAGCAGTTTAGCGGGGAGCCCCTACAATGAGCAGTTCTTC

clone size: few
J gene: TRBJ1-2
D gene: TRBD1
V gene: TRBV3-1
CDR3 protein: CASSHTGGNYGYTF
CDR3 DNA: TGTGCCAGCAGCCACACAGGGGGGAACTATGGCTACACCTTC

clone size: NA
J gene: TRBJ2-5
D gene: TRBD2
V gene: TRBV7-2
CDR3 protein: CASTTSGGETQYF
CDR3 DNA: TGTGCCAGCACCACTAGCGGGGGTGAGACCCAGTACTTC

clone size: NA
J gene: TRBJ1-2
D gene: TRBD1
V gene: TRBV4-2
CDR3 protein: CASSQSRQGGNYGYTF
CDR3 DNA: TGTGCCAGCAGCCAATCGCGACAGGGAGGGAACTATGGCTACACCTTC

clone size: NA
J gene: TRBJ1-2
D gene: TRBD1
V gene: TRBV6-2/TRBV6-3
CDR3 protein: CASSPDQTGYDYGYTF
CDR3 DNA: TGTGCCAGCAGTCCGGACCAGACAGGGTATGACTATGGCTACACCTTC

clone size: many
J gene: TRBJ1-2
D gene: NA
V gene: TRBV20-1
CDR3 protein: CSAPFVDVSYGYTF
CDR3 DNA: TGCAGTGCTCCCTTCGTTGACGTCTCCTATGGCTACACCTTC

clone size: many
J gene: TRBJ2-7
D gene: TRBD1
V gene: TRBV12-3/TRBV12-4
CDR3 protein: CASSADRVFYEQYF
CDR3 DNA: TGTGCCAGCAGCGCAGACAGGGTTTTCTACGAGCAGTACTTC

clone size: many
J gene: TRBJ1-5
D gene: NA
V gene: TRBV6-2/TRBV6-3
CDR3 protein: CASSPLTGSNQPQHF
CDR3 DNA: TGTGCCAGCAGCCCGTTGACAGGTAGCAATCAGCCCCAGCATTTT

clone size: NA
J gene: TRBJ1-2
D gene: NA
V gene: TRBV11-3
CDR3 protein: CASSPSLTSAGGYPF
CDR3 DNA: TGTGCCAGCAGCCCCAGCCTGACCTCCGCGGGAGGCTACCCCTTC

clone size: NA
J gene: TRBJ2-7
D gene: NA
V gene: TRBV25-1
CDR3 protein: CASSEAEEEGQYF
CDR3 DNA: TGTGCCAGCAGTGAGGCGGAGGAAGAGGGGCAGTACTTC

clone size: many
J gene: TRBJ2-1
D gene: TRBD2
V gene: TRBV13
CDR3 protein: CASSSGTSPYNEQFF
CDR3 DNA: TGTGCCAGCAGCTCCGGGACTAGTCCCTACAATGAGCAGTTCTTC

clone size: few
J gene: TRBJ2-5
D gene: TRBD1
V gene: TRBV6-1
CDR3 protein: CASSRNRGETQYF
CDR3 DNA: TGTGCCAGCAGTCGGAACAGGGGGGAGACCCAGTACTTC

clone size: many
J gene: TRBJ2-3
D gene: TRBD2
V gene: TRBV28
CDR3 protein: CASSSKREGLDTQYF
CDR3 DNA: TGTGCCAGCAGTTCTAAGCGGGAGGGCCTAGATACGCAGTATTTT

clone size: NA
J gene: TRBJ1-4
D gene: NA
V gene: TRBV6-5
CDR3 protein: CASSYSIFPTNEKLFF
CDR3 DNA: TGTGCCAGCAGTTACTCGATCTTCCCTACTAATGAAAAACTGTTTTTT

clone size: few
J gene: TRBJ2-2
D gene: NA
V gene: TRBV12-3/TRBV12-4
CDR3 protein: CASSQAGNTGELFF
CDR3 DNA: TGTGCCAGCAGTCAAGCGGGGAACACCGGGGAGCTGTTTTTT

clone size: many
J gene: TRBJ2-5
D gene: TRBD2
V gene: TRBV4-1
CDR3 protein: CASSQTRTSGSWSQYF
CDR3 DNA: TGCGCCAGCAGCCAGACTCGTACTAGCGGGAGTTGGTCCCAGTACTTC

clone size: NA
J gene: TRBJ1-5
D gene: NA
V gene: TRBV14
CDR3 protein: CARDGEPNQPQHF
CDR3 DNA: TGTGCCAGAGACGGGGAACCAAATCAGCCCCAGCATTTT

clone size: many
J gene: TRBJ1-3
D gene: NA
V gene: TRBV5-1
CDR3 protein: CASSLDFGGSAGNTIYF
CDR3 DNA: TGCGCCAGCAGCTTGGATTTCGGGGGTAGTGCTGGAAACACCATATATTTT

clone size: many
J gene: TRBJ1-1
D gene: TRBD1
V gene: TRBV5-1
CDR3 protein: CASSRQGANTEAFF
CDR3 DNA: TGCGCCAGCAGCCGACAGGGAGCGAACACTGAAGCTTTCTTT

clone size: NA
J gene: TRBJ1-6
D gene: NA
V gene: TRBV6-2/TRBV6-3
CDR3 protein: CASSRRTDSSYNSPLHF
CDR3 DNA: TGTGCCAGCAGCCGAAGGACAGACAGCTCCTATAATTCACCCCTCCACTTT